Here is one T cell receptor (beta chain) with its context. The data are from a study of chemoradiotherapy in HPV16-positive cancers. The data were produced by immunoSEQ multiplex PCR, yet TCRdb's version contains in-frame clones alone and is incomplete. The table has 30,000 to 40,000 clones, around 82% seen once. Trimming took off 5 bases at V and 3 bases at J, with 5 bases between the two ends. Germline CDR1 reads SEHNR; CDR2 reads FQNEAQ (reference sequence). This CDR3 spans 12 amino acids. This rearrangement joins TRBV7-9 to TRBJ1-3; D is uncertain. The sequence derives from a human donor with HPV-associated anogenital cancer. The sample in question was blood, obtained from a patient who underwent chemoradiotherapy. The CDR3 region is CASSHSGNTIYF. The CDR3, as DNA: TGTGCCAGCAGCCACAGTGGAAACACCATATATTTT.